The T cell receptor (beta chain) described here comes from a study of cytomegalovirus exposure and HLA in healthy donors. Study-level findings and limits: Most TCR sequences were rare, but some public TCRs occurred in many donors. Cytomegalovirus-associated TCR beta chains were listed, numbering some 180.

Only in-frame clones appear in the TCRdb table, and some are missing; sequencing was by immunoSEQ multiplex PCR. The sample carries under 150,000 clones, over 85% recorded once. Note on this clone: What it binds is unknown.

The receptor was derived from a woman aged 18 to 35 in good health and CMV-seronegative. Sequenced sample: PBMCs.

The CDR3 DNA reads TGCGCCAGCAGCGCCCTTCCCGGGACAGGGGGGTATGGCTACACCTTC. Translated: CASSALPGTGGYGYTF. The chain joins TRBV5-1 to TRBJ1-2, with 11 bases identical to TRBD1. From germline, CDR1 is SGHRS and CDR2 YFSETQ. CDR3 length: 16 amino acids. Germline trimming cut 4 bases from V and 5 bases from J; bases unmatched to any gene: 10. Complete variable domain (other parts from reference TRBV5-1 and TRBJ1-2): KAGVTQTPRYLIKTRGQQVTLSCSPISGHRSVSWYQQTPGQGLQFLFEYFSETQRNKGNFPGRFSGRQFSNSRSEMNVSTLELGDSALYLCASSALPGTGGYGYTFGSGTRLTVV.